The next 2 T cell receptor beta chains were all read from a single sample in a study of blood T cell repertoires in COVID-19. Method: immunoSEQ multiplex PCR; TCRdb's copy keeps in-frame clones and lacks some. The sample records approximately 330,000 clones, 87% being singletons. Sequences were obtained from peripheral blood. These TCRs come from a man aged 25 to 45 with COVID-19, enrolled during active disease.

This clone was observed once. The V call is TRBV19, the J call TRBJ2-1; 8 nucleotides agree with TRBD2. The CDR3 extends over 15 amino acids. Germline V gives CDR1 LNHDA, CDR2 SQIVND (reference sequence). Trimming removed 11 bases from V and 2 bases from J; junction bases left unmatched: 11. DNA for the CDR3: TGTGCCGTAACTCCGGGAGCGGGGGCCTACAATGAGCAGTTCTTC. This translates into CAVTPGAGAYNEQFF.

This clone was recorded once. The chain employs TRBV18 and TRBJ2-7; 10 nucleotides agree with TRBD1. Trimming cost V 5 bases and J 5 bases; bases outside gene matches: 3. CDR1 KGHSH and CDR2 LQKENI come from the germline V gene. The CDR3 has 13 amino acids. CDR3 region: CASSSGTGDEQYF. The DNA of the CDR3 is TGTGCCAGCTCATCGGGGACAGGGGACGAGCAGTACTTC.